A selection of T cell receptor beta chains follows, all from one sample in a study of control samples from healthy donors and cancer patients. Data came from immunoSEQ multiplex PCR; TCRdb stores just in-frame clones and leaves some out. The data contain about 160,000 clones, 70% to 90% of them seen just once; the ten biggest clones take up around 12%. The sequenced sample consisted of blood. Source of these receptors: a young man in good health. Both conserved end residues are part of each CDR3. The D gene is left open where the match is weak. Clone size is stated in some rows and not others, as once, few, many or a class when expanded.

V	J	D	size	CDR3
TRBV7-3	TRBJ2-7	TRBD1	-	CASSSTSGGSDYEQYF
TRBV7-9	TRBJ1-2	-	-	CASSLMDNYGYTF
TRBV5-1	TRBJ2-2	TRBD1	-	CASSLGQLRQGLNTGELFF
TRBV9	TRBJ2-5	TRBD1	-	CASSGRDSREETQYF
TRBV20-1	TRBJ2-5	TRBD1	-	CSASLTGVQETQYF
TRBV5-1	TRBJ1-2	-	-	CASSTPEGRGGYTF
TRBV4-1	TRBJ2-7	-	-	CASSQVMRSSYEQYF
TRBV7-2	TRBJ2-5	TRBD1	-	CASSYGTVGTQYF
TRBV15	TRBJ1-5	-	-	CATSKDPGNQPQHF
TRBV6-6	TRBJ1-1	-	-	CASSQITGTEAFF
TRBV10-3	TRBJ1-2	TRBD1	once	CAISQTGDGYTF
TRBV7-9	TRBJ2-1	-	-	CASSRMDVNNEQFF
TRBV9	TRBJ2-4	-	-	CASSVASRSLAKNIQYF
TRBV7-2	TRBJ2-5	-	-	CASSFGQRETQYF
TRBV29-1	TRBJ1-2	TRBD1	once	CSVAGTGGLGYTF
TRBV9	TRBJ2-3	-	once	CASSPGNLDTQYF
TRBV11-3	TRBJ2-1	TRBD1	once	CASSFTGTGATGSYNEQFF
TRBV7-9	TRBJ2-7	-	-	CASSPTPLTGLTYEQYF
TRBV5-6	TRBJ2-1	-	-	CASSLRGRSYNEQFF
TRBV11-2	TRBJ1-5	TRBD1	once	CASSTGTASPYSNQPQHF
TRBV27	TRBJ2-7	-	-	CATTQGGGTYEQYF
TRBV2	TRBJ2-2	-	-	CASSEEGPGTGELFF